This T cell receptor beta chain was retrieved from a study of T cell responses to AZD1222 COVID-19 vaccine. Trimming left V 1 base short and J 1 base short, with 11 bases between. The CDR3 has 15 residues. Per germline, CDR1 SGHDT and CDR2 YYEEEE. The assay was immunoSEQ multiplex PCR, and TCRdb's table has in-frame clones only and misses some. The repertoire holds around 110,000 clones, with about 90% as singletons. V and J are TRBV5-6 and TRBJ1-1; D possibly corresponds to TRBD1 (5 bases). Here the sequenced sample was peripheral blood, taken on day 0 of AZD1222 vaccination. The receptor comes from an adult in good health. CDR3 DNA: TGTGCCAGCAGCTTGCTGGGGCGCGGGAACACTGAAGCTTTCTTT. As protein: CASSLLGRGNTEAFF.